This T cell receptor (beta chain) originates from a study of blood T cell repertoires in COVID-19. Germline loops: CDR1 MNHEY, CDR2 SVGAGI. CDR3 size: 12 residues. The V and J ends lost 0 bases and 11 bases respectively, with 8 bases between them. Original handling: From reference gene primer amplification, estimates of nucleated cell counts were derived. Sequencing used immunoSEQ multiplex PCR; TCRdb keeps in-frame clones, though not all of them. V, J and clone size reflect that table, while D and trimming were determined from the DNA. The sample has some 110,000 clones, roughly 88% seen once. Source material: peripheral blood. The sequence was collected from a human donor in a cohort sampled during active COVID-19. The gene calls are TRBV6-5 and TRBJ2-1; D gene unclear. For the CDR3, the DNA is TGTGCCAGCAGTTACTCGGGCTACCAGCAGTTCTTC. This encodes CASSYSGYQQFF.